This record concerns one TCR beta chain sequence. Its recognized antigen is unknown. Base quality data are lacking; no much larger clone is found one base away. This entry is derived from a study of T-cell reconstitution after alpha-beta-depleted transplantation in children (dated by TCRdb to about 2016). About the study as a whole: Using TCR repertoire profiling, the study followed T-cell immune reconstitution in a quantitative way in children after TCRalphabeta/CD19-depleted allogeneic hematopoietic cell transplantation. The paper as a whole reports these results and caveats: Over the following months the frequencies of hyperexpanded clones went down, and after one year T-cell counts and TCRbeta diversity were mostly credited to newly produced T cells. The apparently early alphabetaT-cell count recovery about two months after transplant was reportedly dependent on only several hundred rapidly expanded clones derived from non-depleted graft cells. The high TCRbeta diversity at day 60 in some patients was ascribed to recipient T cells and intrathymic progenitors that had survived conditioning.

V loses 6 bases of germline sequence and J loses 1 base, and the interval between the two ends is 9 bases. CDR1 and CDR2 (DFQATT, SNEGSKA) derive from the germline V gene (reference sequence). Reading from cysteine to phenylalanine, the CDR3 counts 12 amino acids. Left in the record is the CDR3 DNA by itself, 36 bases read in frame from the first base. The treatment or condition label, read with the paper, signifies: allogeneic hematopoietic cell transplantation with graft depleted of TCRalphabeta T cells and CD19 B cells. TCRalphabeta/CD19-depleted allogeneic hematopoietic cell grafts were given to the transplant recipients, all of whom were children. The method behind the library was PCR. For sequencing, an Illumina HiSeq 2500 was employed. TCR library preparation used molecular barcoding, with unique molecular identifiers applied to normalize quantification of the TCRbeta repertoire. TCRdb reanalyzed the raw reads on its own, using fastp at Q25 for trimming and MiXCR for clone calling, and kept in-frame beta chains. Every CDR3 protein is listed once, alongside the most common genes and DNA of its rows. The sample table lists just over 950,000 distinct CDR3 sequences, under 30% of them with a count of one. 28% of the sample goes to the ten largest clones.

The specimen was PBMCs, mostly from graft donor cells, collected 360 days after TCRalphabeta/CD19-depleted stem cell transplant. This receptor was identified in a boy younger than two who had a stem cell transplant for SCID, so the T cells may come from the graft donor. The rearrangement combines TRBV20-1 with TRBJ1-1; a tentative D call is TRBD1 (6 bases match). The CDR3 reads as follows: CSASDRNTEAFF. The DNA is TGCAGTGCCTCGGACAGGAACACTGAAGCTTTCTTT.